This T cell receptor (beta chain) originates from a study of identical twins. General observations from the study: With monozygotic twins, out-of-frame TCR alpha sharing exceeded what models estimated.

All donors comprised healthy Caucasians. MiXCR, run by TCRdb on the 5' RACE reads, gives a single entry per CDR3 protein. This table holds roughly 500,000 distinct CDR3 sequences, roughly a fifth found once. J lost 2 bases, V lost 0 bases, and 4 bases had no gene match. CDR1 is SGDLS, CDR2 YYNGEE, per germline. CDR3 size: 16 residues. Only a few counts were recorded for this clonotype. What it recognizes is unknown. The sample was also linked to a second study, of T cells expressing NK-cell markers. That paper adds: In the group of eight sequenced donors, seven were HCMV-seropositive and one was seronegative.

The sequence was collected from a woman aged 18-30 years in good health. What was sequenced was CD4+ T cells sorted from blood. V gene TRBV9 combines with J gene TRBJ2-5, with TRBD2 identical over 10 bases. This chain's CDR3 is CASSVDPTSGQETQYF. CDR3 nucleotides: TGTGCCAGCAGCGTAGACCCGACTAGCGGGCAAGAGACCCAGTACTTC.